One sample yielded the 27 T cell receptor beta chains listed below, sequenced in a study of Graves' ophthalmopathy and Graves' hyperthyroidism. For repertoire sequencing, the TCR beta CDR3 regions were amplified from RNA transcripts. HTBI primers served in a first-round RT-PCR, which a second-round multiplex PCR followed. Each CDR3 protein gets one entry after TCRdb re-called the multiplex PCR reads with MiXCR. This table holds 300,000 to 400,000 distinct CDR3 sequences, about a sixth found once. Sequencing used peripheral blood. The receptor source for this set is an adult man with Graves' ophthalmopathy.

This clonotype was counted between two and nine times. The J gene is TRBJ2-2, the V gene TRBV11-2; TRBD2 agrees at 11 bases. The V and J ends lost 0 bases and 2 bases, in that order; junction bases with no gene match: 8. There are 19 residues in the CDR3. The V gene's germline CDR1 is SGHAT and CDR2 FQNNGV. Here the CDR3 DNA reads TGTGCCAGCAGCTTAGAGCGGCTAGCGGGGGGAACAAACACCGGGGAGCTGTTTTTT. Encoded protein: CASSLERLAGGTNTGELFF.

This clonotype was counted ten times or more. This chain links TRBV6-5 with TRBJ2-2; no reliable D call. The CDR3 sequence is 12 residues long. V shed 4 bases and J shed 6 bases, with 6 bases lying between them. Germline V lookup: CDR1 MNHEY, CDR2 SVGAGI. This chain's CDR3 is CASSFIAGELFF. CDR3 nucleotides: TGTGCCAGCAGTTTCATCGCCGGGGAGCTGTTTTTT.

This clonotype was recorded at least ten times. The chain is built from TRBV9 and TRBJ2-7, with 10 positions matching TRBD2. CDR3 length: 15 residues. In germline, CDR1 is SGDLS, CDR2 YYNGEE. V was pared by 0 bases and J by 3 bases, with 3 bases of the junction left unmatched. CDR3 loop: CASSVASGSHYEQYF. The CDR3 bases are TGTGCCAGCAGCGTAGCTAGCGGGAGTCACTACGAGCAGTACTTC.

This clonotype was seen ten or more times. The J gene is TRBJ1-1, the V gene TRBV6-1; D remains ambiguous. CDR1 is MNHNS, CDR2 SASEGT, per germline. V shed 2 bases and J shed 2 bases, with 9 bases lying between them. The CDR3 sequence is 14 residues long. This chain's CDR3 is CASSELAENTEAFF. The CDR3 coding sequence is TGTGCCAGCAGTGAACTGGCAGAAAACACTGAAGCTTTCTTT.

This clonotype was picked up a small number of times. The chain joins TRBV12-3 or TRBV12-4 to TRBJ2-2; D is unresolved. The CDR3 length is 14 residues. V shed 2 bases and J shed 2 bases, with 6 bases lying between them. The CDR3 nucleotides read TGTGCCAGCAGTTTATCAGAAAACACCGGGGAGCTGTTTTTT. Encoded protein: CASSLSENTGELFF.

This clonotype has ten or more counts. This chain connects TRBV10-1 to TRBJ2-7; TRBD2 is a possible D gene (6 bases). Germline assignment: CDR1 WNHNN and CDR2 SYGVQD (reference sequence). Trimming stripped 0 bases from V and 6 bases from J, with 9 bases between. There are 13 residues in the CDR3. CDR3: CASSESGRLEQYF. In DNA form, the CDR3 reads TGCGCCAGCAGTGAGTCTGGGAGGCTCGAGCAGTACTTC.

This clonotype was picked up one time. CDR3 protein: CASRRDGSYGYTF. In nucleotides, the CDR3 is TGTGCCAGCAGAAGGGACGGAAGCTATGGCTACACCTTC. The rearrangement links TRBV6-2 or TRBV6-3 to TRBJ1-2; D perhaps matches TRBD1 (5 bases). The CDR3 length is 13 residues. With 6 bases removed from V and 4 bases from J, the gap between germline ends came to 12 bases. From germline, CDR1 is MNHEY and CDR2 SVGEGT.

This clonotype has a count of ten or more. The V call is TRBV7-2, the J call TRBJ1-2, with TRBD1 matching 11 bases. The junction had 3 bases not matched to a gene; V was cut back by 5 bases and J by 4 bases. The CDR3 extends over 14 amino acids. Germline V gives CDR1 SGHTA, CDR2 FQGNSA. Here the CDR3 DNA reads TGTGCCAGCAGCGAGGACAGGGGGCCCTATGGCTACACCTTC. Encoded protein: CASSEDRGPYGYTF.

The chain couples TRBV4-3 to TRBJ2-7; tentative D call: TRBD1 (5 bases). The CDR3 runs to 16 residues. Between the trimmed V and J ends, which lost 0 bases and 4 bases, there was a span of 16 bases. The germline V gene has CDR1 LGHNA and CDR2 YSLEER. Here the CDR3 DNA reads TGCGCCAGCAGCCAAGATCGGGCAGGGATGATTTACGAGCAGTACTTC. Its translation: CASSQDRAGMIYEQYF.

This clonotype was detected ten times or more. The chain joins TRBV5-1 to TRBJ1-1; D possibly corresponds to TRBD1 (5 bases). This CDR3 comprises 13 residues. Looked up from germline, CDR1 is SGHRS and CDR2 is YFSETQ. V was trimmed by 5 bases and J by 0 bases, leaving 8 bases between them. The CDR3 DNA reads TGCGCCAGCAGACGGGACGTGAACACTGAAGCTTTCTTT. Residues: CASRRDVNTEAFF.

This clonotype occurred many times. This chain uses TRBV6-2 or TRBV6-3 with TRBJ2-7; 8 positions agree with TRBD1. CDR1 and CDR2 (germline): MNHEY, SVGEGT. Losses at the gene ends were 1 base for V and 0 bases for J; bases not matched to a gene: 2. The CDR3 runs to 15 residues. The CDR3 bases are TGTGCCAGCAGTTACTTTGGACAGGGCTCCTACGAGCAGTACTTC. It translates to CASSYFGQGSYEQYF.

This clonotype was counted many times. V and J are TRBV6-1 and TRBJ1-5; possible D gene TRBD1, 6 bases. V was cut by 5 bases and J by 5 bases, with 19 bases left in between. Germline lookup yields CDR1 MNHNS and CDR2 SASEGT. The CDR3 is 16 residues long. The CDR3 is CASSPPDRWVDQPQHF. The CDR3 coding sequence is TGTGCCAGCAGTCCCCCCGACAGGTGGGTCGATCAGCCCCAGCATTTT.

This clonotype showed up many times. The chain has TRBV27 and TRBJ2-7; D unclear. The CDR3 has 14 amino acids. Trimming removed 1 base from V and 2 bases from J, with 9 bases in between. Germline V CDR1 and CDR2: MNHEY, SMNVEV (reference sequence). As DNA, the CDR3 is TGTGCCAGCAGTTTATTTGCAGCCGCCTACGAGCAGTACTTC. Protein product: CASSLFAAAYEQYF.

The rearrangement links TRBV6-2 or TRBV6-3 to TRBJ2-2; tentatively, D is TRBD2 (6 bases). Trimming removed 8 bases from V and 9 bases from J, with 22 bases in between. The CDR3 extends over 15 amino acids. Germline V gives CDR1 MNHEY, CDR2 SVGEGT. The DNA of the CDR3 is TGTGCCAGCCTAAAGACCGGGACTTCTATTTGGGAGCTGTTTTTT. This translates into CASLKTGTSIWELFF.

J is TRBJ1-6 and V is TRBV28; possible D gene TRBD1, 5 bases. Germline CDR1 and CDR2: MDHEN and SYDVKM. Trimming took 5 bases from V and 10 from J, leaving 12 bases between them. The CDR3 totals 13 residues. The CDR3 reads CASSPGGWSPLHF. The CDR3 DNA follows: TGTGCCAGCAGTCCCGGGGGTTGGTCACCCCTCCACTTT.

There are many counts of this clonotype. CDR3 DNA sequence: TGTGCCAGCAGCCAAGAGGCGGACAGCTCCTACGAGCAGTACTTC. Translating gives CASSQEADSSYEQYF. The chain has TRBV14 and TRBJ2-7, with D tentatively TRBD1 (6 bases). V shed 0 bases and J shed 0 bases, with 9 bases lying between them. The CDR3 sequence is 15 residues long. Germline assignment: CDR1 SGHDN and CDR2 FVKESK.

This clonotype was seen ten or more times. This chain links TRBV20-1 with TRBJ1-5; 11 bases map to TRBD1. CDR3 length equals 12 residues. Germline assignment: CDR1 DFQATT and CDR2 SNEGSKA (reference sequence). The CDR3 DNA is TGCAGCTCGGGACAGGGGGATCAGCCCCAGCATTTT. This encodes CSSGQGDQPQHF.

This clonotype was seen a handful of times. CDR3 coding DNA: TGCAGTGCTAGAGAAACAGGGCTGAGCAATCAGCCCCAGCATTTT. Residues: CSARETGLSNQPQHF. The J gene is TRBJ1-5, the V gene TRBV20-1, with D perhaps TRBD1 (6 bases). Germline CDR1 is DFQATT and CDR2 is SNEGSKA (reference sequence). V was pared by 0 bases and J by 1 base, with 10 bases between. The length of the CDR3 is 15 residues.

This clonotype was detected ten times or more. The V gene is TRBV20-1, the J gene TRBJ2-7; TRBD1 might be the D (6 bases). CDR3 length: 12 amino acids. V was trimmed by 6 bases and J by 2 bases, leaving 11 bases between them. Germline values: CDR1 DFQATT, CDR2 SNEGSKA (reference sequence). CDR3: CSAGDNPYEQYF. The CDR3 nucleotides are TGCAGTGCGGGGGACAACCCCTACGAGCAGTACTTC.

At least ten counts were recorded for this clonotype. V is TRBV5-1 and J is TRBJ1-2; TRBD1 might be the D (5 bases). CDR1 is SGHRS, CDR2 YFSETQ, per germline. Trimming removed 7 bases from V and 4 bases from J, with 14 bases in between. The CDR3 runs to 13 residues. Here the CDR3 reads CASWGPGGYGYTF. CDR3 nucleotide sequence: TGCGCCAGCTGGGGCCCGGGTGGCTATGGCTACACCTTC.

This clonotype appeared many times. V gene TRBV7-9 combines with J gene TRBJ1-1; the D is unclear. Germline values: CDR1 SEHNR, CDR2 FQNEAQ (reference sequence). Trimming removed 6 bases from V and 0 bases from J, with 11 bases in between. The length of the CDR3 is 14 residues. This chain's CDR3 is CASSQATVNTEAFF. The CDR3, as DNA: TGTGCCAGCAGTCAGGCGACGGTGAACACTGAAGCTTTCTTT.

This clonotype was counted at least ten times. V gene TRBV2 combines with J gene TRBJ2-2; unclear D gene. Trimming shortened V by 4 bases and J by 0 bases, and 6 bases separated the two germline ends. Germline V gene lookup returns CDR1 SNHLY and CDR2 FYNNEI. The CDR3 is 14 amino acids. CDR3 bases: TGTGCCAGCAGTGTGCGGACGAACACCGGGGAGCTGTTTTTT. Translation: CASSVRTNTGELFF. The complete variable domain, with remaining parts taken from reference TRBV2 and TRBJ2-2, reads EPEVTQTPSHQVTQMGQEVILRCVPISNHLYFYWYRQILGQKVEFLVSFYNNEISEKSEIFDDQFSVERPDGSNFTLKIRSTKLEDSAMYFCASSVRTNTGELFFGEGSRLTVL.

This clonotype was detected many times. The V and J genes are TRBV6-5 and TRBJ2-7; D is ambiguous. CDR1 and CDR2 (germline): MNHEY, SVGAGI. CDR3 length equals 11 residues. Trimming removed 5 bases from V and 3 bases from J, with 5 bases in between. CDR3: CASSPLYEQYF. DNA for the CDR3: TGTGCCAGCAGTCCACTCTACGAGCAGTACTTC.

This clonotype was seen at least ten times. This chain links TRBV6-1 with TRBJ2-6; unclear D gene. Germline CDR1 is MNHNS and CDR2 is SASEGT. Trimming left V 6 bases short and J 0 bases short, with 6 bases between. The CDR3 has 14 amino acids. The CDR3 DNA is TGTGCCAGCAGGAGAAGCTCTGGGGCCAACGTCCTGACTTTC. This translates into CASRRSSGANVLTF.

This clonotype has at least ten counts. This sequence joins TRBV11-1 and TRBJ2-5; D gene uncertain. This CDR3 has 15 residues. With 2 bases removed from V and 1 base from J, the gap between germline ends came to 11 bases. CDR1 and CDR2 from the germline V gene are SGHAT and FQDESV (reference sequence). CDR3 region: CASSLQVPSQETQYF. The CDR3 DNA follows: TGTGCCAGCAGCTTACAGGTGCCTAGCCAAGAGACCCAGTACTTC.

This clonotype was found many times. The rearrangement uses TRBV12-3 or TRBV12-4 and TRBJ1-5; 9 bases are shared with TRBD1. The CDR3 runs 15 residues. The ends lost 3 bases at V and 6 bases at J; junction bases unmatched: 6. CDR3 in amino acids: CASSLDRGPAQPQHF. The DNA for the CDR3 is TGTGCCAGCAGTTTGGACAGGGGCCCGGCTCAGCCCCAGCATTTT.

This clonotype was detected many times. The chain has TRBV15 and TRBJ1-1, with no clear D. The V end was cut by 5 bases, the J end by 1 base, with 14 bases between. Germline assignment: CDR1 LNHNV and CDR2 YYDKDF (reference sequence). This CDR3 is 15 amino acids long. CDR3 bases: TGTGCCACCAGCTACCGTTACGCAGGGAACACTGAAGCTTTCTTT. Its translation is CATSYRYAGNTEAFF.